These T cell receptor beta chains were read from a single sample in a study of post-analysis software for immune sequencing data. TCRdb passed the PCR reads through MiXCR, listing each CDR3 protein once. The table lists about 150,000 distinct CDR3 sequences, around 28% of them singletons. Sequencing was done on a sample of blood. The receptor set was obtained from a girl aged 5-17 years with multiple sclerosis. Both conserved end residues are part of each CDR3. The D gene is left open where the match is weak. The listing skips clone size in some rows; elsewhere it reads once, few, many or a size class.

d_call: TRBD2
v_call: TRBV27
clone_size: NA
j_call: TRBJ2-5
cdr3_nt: TGTGCCAGCAGTTTATTAACTAGCGAAAAAGAGACCCAGTACTTC
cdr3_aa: CASSLLTSEKETQYF

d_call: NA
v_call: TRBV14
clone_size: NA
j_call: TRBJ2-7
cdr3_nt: TGTGCCAGCAGCCAAGTGCGGGGCGGCGAGCAGTACTTC
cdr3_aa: CASSQVRGGEQYF

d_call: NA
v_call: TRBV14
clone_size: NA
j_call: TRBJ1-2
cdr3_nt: TGTGCCAGCAGCCAAGATGGGCGGGGAGTCGACTATGGCTACACCTTC
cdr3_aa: CASSQDGRGVDYGYTF

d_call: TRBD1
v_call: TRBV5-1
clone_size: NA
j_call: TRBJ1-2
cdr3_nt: TGCGCCAGCAGCTTTGGACAGGGGGATGGCTACACCTTC
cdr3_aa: CASSFGQGDGYTF

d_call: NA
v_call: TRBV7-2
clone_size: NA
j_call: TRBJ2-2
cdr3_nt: TGTGCCAGCAGCGTAGGGACTCGCGGCCTCACCGGGGAGCTGTTTTTT
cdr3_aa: CASSVGTRGLTGELFF

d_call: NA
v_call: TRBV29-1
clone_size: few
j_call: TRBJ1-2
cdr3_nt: TGCAGCGTTGATGGGGGGCTCGGCTACACCTTC
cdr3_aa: CSVDGGLGYTF

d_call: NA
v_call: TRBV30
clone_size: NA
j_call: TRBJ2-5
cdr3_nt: TGTGCCTGGAGAAAAGGCAGTGCCCAGTACTTC
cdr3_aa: CAWRKGSAQYF

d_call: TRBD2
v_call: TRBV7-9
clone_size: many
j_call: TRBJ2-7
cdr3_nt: TGTGCCAGCAGCACCACATCAGGACTAGCGGCCTACGAGCAGTACTTC
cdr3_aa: CASSTTSGLAAYEQYF

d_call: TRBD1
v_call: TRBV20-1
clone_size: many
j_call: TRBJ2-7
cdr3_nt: TGCAGTGCTAGAGATCAGGGACAGGGTATCTACGAGCAGTACTTC
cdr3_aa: CSARDQGQGIYEQYF

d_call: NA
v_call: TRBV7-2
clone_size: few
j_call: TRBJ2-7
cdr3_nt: TGTGCCAGCAGCTCCTTTCTCTTCCGGGCCCAAGCGAGCGAGCAGTACTTC
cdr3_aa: CASSSFLFRAQASEQYF

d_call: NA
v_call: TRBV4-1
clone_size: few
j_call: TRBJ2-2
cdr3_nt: TGCGCCAGCAGTCCTAGCCGACCGAACACCGGGGAGCTGTTTTTT
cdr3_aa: CASSPSRPNTGELFF

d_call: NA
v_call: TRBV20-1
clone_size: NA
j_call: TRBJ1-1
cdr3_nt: TGCAGTGCTAGGCCCCACCAGAAAATGAACACTGAAGCTTTCTTT
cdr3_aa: CSARPHQKMNTEAFF

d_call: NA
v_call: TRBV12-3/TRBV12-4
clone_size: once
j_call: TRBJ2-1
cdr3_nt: TGTGCCAGCAGTCGATCCGGGACGGGGTGGCATGAGCAGTTCTTC
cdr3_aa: CASSRSGTGWHEQFF

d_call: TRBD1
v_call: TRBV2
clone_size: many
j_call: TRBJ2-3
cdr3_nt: TGTGCCAGCAGTGCCGGCAGGGGGCCACCCGGAGCAGATACGCAGTATTTT
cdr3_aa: CASSAGRGPPGADTQYF

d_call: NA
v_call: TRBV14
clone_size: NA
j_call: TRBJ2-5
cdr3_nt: TGTGCCAGCAGCCAAGGGCTCCGGCAAGAGACTCAGTACTTC
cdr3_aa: CASSQGLRQETQYF

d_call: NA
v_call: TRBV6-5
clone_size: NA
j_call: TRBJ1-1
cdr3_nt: TGTGCCAGCAGTTACTGGTGGACCCCGACAAGTCCTTTGAACACTGAAGCTTTCTTT
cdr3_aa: CASSYWWTPTSPLNTEAFF

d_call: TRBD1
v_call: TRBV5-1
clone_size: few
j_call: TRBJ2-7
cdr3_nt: TGCGCCAGCAGCCATGGGACAGGGAGCTCCTACGAGCAGTACTTC
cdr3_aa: CASSHGTGSSYEQYF

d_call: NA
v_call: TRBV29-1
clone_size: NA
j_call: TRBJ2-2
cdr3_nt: TGCAGCGTTGGCTCGGGCGCGCACACCGGGGAGCTGTTTTTT
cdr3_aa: CSVGSGAHTGELFF

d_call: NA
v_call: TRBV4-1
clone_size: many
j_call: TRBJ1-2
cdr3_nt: TGCGCCAGCAGCCAATTAAAGGTGCTACAAAGGGATGGCTACACCTTC
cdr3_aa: CASSQLKVLQRDGYTF

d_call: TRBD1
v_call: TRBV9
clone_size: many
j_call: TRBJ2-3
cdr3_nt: TGTGCCAGCAGCGGACAGGGGGCGGGGGATACGCAGTATTTT
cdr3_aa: CASSGQGAGDTQYF

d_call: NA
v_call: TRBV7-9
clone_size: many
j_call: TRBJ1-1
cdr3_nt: TGTGCCAGCAGCTTAATGAACACTGAAGCTTTCTTT
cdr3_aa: CASSLMNTEAFF

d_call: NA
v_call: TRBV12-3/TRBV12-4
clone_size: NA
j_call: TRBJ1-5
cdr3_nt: TGTGCCAGCAGGCCGGGACAAAACCAGCCCCAGCATTTT
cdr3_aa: CASRPGQNQPQHF

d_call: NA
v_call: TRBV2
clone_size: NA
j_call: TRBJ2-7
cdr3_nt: TGTGCCAGCAGTGAGTCAAACGGCAGCTACGAGCAGTACTTC
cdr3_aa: CASSESNGSYEQYF

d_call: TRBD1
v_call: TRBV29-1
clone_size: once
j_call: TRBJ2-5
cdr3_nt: TGCAGCGTGACAGGGGGGGAGACCCAGTACTTC
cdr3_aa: CSVTGGETQYF

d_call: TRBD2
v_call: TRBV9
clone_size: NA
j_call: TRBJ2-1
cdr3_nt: TGTGCCAGCAGCGCTTCCGCTAGCGGGACTATATATGAGCAGTTCTTC
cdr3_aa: CASSASASGTIYEQFF

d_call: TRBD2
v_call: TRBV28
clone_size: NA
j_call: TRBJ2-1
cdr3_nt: TGTGCCAGCAGTTTATGGGCCGGGAGGGCCGACCATGAGCAGTTCTTC
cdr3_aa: CASSLWAGRADHEQFF

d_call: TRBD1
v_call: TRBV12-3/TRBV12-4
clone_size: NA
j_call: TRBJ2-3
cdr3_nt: TGTGCCTGCAGTTTATTAGCCAGGGGGCGCGAAGATACGCAGTATTTT
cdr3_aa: CACSLLARGREDTQYF

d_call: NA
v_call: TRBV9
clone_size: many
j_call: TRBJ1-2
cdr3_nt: TGTGCCAGCAGCCTACGGGCGGACAAGGACTATGGCTACACCTTC
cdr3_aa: CASSLRADKDYGYTF

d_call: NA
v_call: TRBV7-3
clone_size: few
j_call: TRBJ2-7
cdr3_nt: TGTGCCAGCAGCCGACTCCTCTCTCCAGCAGATTACGAGCAGTACTTC
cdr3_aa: CASSRLLSPADYEQYF

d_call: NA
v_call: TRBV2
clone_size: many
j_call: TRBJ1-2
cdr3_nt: TGTGCCGGCAAAGGGCAGGGGCACTATGGCTACACCTTC
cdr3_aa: CAGKGQGHYGYTF

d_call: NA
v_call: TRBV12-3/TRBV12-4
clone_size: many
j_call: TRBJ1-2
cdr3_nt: TGTGCCAGCAAGCGGACAGAAGCTAACTATGGCTACACCTTC
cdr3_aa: CASKRTEANYGYTF

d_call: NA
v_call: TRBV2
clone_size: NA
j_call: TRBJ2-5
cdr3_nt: TGTGCCAGCAAAACAGCCCAAGAGACCCAGTACTTC
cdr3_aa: CASKTAQETQYF

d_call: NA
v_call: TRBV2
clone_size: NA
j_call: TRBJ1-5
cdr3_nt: TGTGCCAGCAAAAAGGGGCTTGGCAATCAGCCCCAGCATTTT
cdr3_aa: CASKKGLGNQPQHF

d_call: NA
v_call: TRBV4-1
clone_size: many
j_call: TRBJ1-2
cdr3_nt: TGCGCCAGCAGCCAAGATAGAACGACCGACTATGGCTACACCTTC
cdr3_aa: CASSQDRTTDYGYTF

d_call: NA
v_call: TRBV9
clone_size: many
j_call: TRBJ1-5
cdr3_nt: TGTGCCAGCAGCGTAACGGGTAATAGCAATCAGCCCCAGCATTTT
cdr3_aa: CASSVTGNSNQPQHF

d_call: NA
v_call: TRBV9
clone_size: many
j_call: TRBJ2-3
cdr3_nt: TGTGCCAGCAAGTCCGGAGGGCCCAGCACAGATACGCAGTATTTT
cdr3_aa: CASKSGGPSTDTQYF

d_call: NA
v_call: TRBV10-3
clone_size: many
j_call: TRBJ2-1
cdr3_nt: TGTGCCATCAGTAGAGGCACTGAATCCTACAATGAGCAGTTCTTC
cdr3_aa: CAISRGTESYNEQFF

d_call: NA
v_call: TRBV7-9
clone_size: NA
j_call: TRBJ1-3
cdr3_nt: TGTGCCAGCAGCTTAGTCGGGGCTACGCCTTCTGGAAACACCATATATTTT
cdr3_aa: CASSLVGATPSGNTIYF

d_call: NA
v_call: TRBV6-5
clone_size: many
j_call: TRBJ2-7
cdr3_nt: TGTGCCAGCAGTCTTAGTTGGGGGGAGCAGTACTTC
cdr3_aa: CASSLSWGEQYF

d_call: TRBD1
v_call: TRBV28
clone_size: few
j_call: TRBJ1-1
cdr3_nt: TGTGCCAGCAGTCCCCTGGGACAGGGGGCGCGGTTAGACACTGAAGCTTTCTTT
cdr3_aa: CASSPLGQGARLDTEAFF

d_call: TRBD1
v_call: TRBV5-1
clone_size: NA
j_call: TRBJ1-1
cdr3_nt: TGCGCCAGCAGCCAAAGGACAGGGGTCGGTGAAGCTTTCTTT
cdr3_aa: CASSQRTGVGEAFF

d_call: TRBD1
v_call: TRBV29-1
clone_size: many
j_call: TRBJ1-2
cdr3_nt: TGCAGCGTTCGGGGGACAGTGTCCCCTCATGGCTACACCTTC
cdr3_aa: CSVRGTVSPHGYTF

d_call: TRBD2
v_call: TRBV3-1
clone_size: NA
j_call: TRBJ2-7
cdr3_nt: TGTGCCAGCAGCCGGCTAGCGGGAGATGGCGAGCAGTACTTC
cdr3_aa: CASSRLAGDGEQYF

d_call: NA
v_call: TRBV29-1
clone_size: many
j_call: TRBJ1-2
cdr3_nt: TGCAGCGTTGAAGAGGGTAGCAGGAACTATGGCTACACCTTC
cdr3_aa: CSVEEGSRNYGYTF

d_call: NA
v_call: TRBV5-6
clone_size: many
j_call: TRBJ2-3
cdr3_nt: TGTGCCAGCAGCGGTACACGAGGCAGGGATTACACAGATACGCAGTATTTT
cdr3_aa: CASSGTRGRDYTDTQYF

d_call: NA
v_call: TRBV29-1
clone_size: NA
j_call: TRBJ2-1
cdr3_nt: TGCGGCGTTGAGAGGGATAGCTCCTACAATGAGCAGTTCTTC
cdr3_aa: CGVERDSSYNEQFF

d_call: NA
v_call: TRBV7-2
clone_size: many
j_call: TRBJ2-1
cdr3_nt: TGTGCCAGCAGCTTAGTATACAGCTCCTACAATGAGCAGTTCTTC
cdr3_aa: CASSLVYSSYNEQFF

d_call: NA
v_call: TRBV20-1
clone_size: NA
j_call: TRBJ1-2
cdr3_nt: TGCAGCGTCAGGGAGAACTATGGCTACACCTTC
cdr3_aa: CSVRENYGYTF

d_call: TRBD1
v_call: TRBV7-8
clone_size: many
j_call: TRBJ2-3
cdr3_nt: TGTGCCAGCAGCCCCCGGGACAGGTACACAGATACGCAGTATTTT
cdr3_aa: CASSPRDRYTDTQYF